This entry describes one TCR beta chain. PCR employed 60 Vbeta and 13 Jbeta primers. Clones were sequenced by immunoSEQ multiplex PCR, and TCRdb holds only the in-frame ones, with some missing. The data contain under 140,000 clones, 65% to 80% of them seen just once; the ten biggest clones take up 2.5% to 3.5%. This specimen belongs to a study of cytomegalovirus exposure and HLA in healthy donors. V dropped 4 bases and J dropped 7; count of bases not matched to a gene: 13. Germline V gene lookup returns CDR1 SGHNT and CDR2 YYREEE (reference sequence). The length of the CDR3 is 18 residues. V is TRBV5-4 and J is TRBJ2-5; 16 nucleotides agree with TRBD2. The sequenced sample was PBMCs. The source is a woman between 55 and 75 years old in good health and CMV-seropositive. The CDR3 here is CASSEGTSGRVDYGTQYF. In DNA, the CDR3 is TGTGCCAGCAGCGAAGGGACTAGCGGGAGGGTGGATTACGGGACCCAGTACTTC.